The entry below describes one T cell receptor (beta chain). It was cDNA, reverse transcribed from extracted RNA, that served as the sequencing template. Clones were sequenced by immunoSEQ multiplex PCR, and TCRdb holds only the in-frame ones, with some missing. The table shows 120,000 to 150,000 clones, with approximately 80% occurring only once. As for treatment: oral pan-JAK inhibitor, 5-10 mg twice daily. CDR1 is MRHNA, CDR2 SNTAGT, per germline. Trimming removed 6 bases at V and 1 base at J, with 13 bases between. The CDR3 extends over 15 amino acids. This sample was included in a study of CD8+ T cells in alopecia areata.

This chain connects TRBV6-4 to TRBJ2-1, with D possibly called TRBD1 or TRBD2 (5 bases each). Material: CD8+ T cells sorted from blood, obtained at week 4, from a patient treated with tofacitinib. This sequence originates from a human donor with alopecia areata. The CDR3 DNA sequence: TGTGCCAGCAGCGCCACCAGGGAGTCCTACAATGAGCAGTTCTTC. Protein sequence: CASSATRESYNEQFF.